This entry is about one T cell receptor beta chain. What it binds is unknown. This sample was included in a study of shared clonotypes between healthy human individuals. Across the study: The study used three CD4 naive, three CD4 memory, two CD8 naive and one CD8 memory plate per donor.

TCRdb's copy holds only in-frame clones and misses some; the assay was immunoSEQ multiplex PCR. Here the sample spans more than 1 million clones, roughly 74% being singletons. General observations from the study: Non-shared clonotypes showed lower generation probabilities than clonotypes common to all four donors. Clonotype sharing among donors was expected to depend on sequencing depth. Owing to a small donor count, the genetic and exposure-history diversity represented was limited.

CDR1 is SGHNT and CDR2 is YYREEE in the germline V gene (reference sequence). With V trimmed by 4 bases and J by 2 bases, 5 bases remained unmatched. This CDR3 comprises 14 residues. Input material: memory CD4+ T cells from PBMCs. Stated subset: CD45RA-negative fraction. This clonotype originated in a young man in good health. Some clones in this sample may be carry-over from other donors' samples. The rearrangement uses TRBV5-4 and TRBJ1-2, with 7 positions matching TRBD1. CDR3 in DNA: TGTGCCAGCAGCACGCCGACAGGGAACTATGGCTACACCTTC. Translation: CASSTPTGNYGYTF.